Sequencing of this T cell receptor (beta chain) was carried out in a study of control samples from healthy donors and cancer patients. Produced via immunoSEQ multiplex PCR; TCRdb's table is partial and in-frame only. The repertoire has some 220,000 clones, about 94% of them found once; the top ten carry 1.5%. Germline CDR1 and CDR2: SGHTA and FQGNSA. V lost 6 bases to trimming and J lost 5 bases; unmatched junction nucleotides: 7. This CDR3 has 14 residues. This chain links TRBV7-2 with TRBJ2-5; 9 bases map to TRBD1. Sequenced input: blood. The receptor's source is a man aged 45-60 years in good health. The CDR3 sequence: CASSSQGASETQYF. The CDR3 DNA reads TGTGCCAGCAGTTCACAGGGGGCCTCCGAGACCCAGTACTTC.